This entry is about one T cell receptor (beta chain). The CDR3 runs 14 residues. Germline V CDR1 and CDR2: MNHEY, SVGAGI. Deletions cut 8 bases from V and 1 base from J, with 15 bases between. This record comes from a study of blood T cell repertoires in COVID-19. Study summary: The analysed material was cDNA or gDNA that came from T cells, B-cell-depleted T cells, or PBMCs.

TCRdb keeps only in-frame clones here, not all; method: immunoSEQ multiplex PCR. The table lists under 45,000 clones, 80% to 90% of them singletons, with 1% to 1.5% in the top ten. Specimen: peripheral blood. The J gene is TRBJ2-7, the V gene TRBV6-5, with a possible D match to TRBD1 (6 bases). The clonotype comes from a middle-aged woman with acute or convalescent COVID-19. CDR3 DNA sequence: TGTGCCAGCGGGAGACTGGGGGCGTCCTACGAGCAGTACTTC. It encodes CASGRLGASYEQYF.